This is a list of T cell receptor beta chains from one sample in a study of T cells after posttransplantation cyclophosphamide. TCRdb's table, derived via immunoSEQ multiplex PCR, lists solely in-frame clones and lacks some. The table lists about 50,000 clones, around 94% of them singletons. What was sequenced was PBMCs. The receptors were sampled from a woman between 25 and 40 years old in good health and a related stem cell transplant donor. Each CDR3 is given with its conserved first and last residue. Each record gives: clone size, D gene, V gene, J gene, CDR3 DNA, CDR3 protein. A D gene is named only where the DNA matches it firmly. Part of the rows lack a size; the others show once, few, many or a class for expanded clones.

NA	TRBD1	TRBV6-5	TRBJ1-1	TGTGCCAGCAGGCAAACAGGGGGCACTGAAGCTTTCTTT	CASRQTGGTEAFF
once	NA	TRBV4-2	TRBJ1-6	TGTGCCAGCAGCCAAGCCGCCCCAGGGGTAACCTATAATTCACCCCTCCACTTT	CASSQAAPGVTYNSPLHF
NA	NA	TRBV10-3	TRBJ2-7	TGTGCCATCAGTGAACAGGGCTACGAGCAGTACTTC	CAISEQGYEQYF
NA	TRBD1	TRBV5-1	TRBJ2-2	TGCGCCAGCAGCCCACGGACAGGGAGAGACACCGGGGAGCTGTTTTTT	CASSPRTGRDTGELFF
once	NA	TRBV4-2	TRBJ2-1	TGTGCCAGCAGCCAAGATTCAGGTGGCCAGCAGTTCTTC	CASSQDSGGQQFF
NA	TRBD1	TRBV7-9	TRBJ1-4	TGTGCCAGCAGCCTAGGGTCGGGACAGGCTAATGAAAAACTGTTTTTT	CASSLGSGQANEKLFF
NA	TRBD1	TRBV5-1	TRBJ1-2	TGCGCCAGCAGCCCGAAGACAGGGAGTGGCTACACCTTC	CASSPKTGSGYTF
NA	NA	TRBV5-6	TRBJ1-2	TGTGCCAGCAGTTCTAGGGAGAGCTATGGCTACACCTTC	CASSSRESYGYTF
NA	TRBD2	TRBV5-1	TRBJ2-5	TGCGCCAGCAGCTTCGGGCGGGGGGGCTCGGAGACCCAGTACTTC	CASSFGRGGSETQYF
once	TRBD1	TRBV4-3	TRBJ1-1	TGCGCCAGCAGCCAAGTGGGGACAGAGAACACTGAAGCTTTCTTT	CASSQVGTENTEAFF
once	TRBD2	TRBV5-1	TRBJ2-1	TGCGCCAGCAGCCAGTCGCCTAGCGGGGGGGCCAATGAGCAGTTCTTC	CASSQSPSGGANEQFF
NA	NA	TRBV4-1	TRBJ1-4	TGCGCCAGCAGCCATCCCCCGGCCAGGGCCAATAATGAAAAACTGTTTTTT	CASSHPPARANNEKLFF
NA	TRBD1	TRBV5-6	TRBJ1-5	TGTGCCAGCAGCTTGGGGGCCGGGACAGGGTATGATCAGCCCCAGCATTTT	CASSLGAGTGYDQPQHF
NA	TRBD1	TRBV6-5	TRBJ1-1	TGTGCCAGCAGTTTGGACAGGGGGGCTGAAGCTTTCTTT	CASSLDRGAEAFF
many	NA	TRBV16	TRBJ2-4	TGTGCCAGCAGCCACGATGGGGAGAACATTCAGTACTTC	CASSHDGENIQYF
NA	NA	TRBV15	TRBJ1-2	TGTGCCACCAGCAGAGATCGGGGGGGAAGAGAGGGTGGCTACACCTTC	CATSRDRGGREGGYTF
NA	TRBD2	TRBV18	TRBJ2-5	TGTGCCAGCTCACCGGTCGGCGGGGGGGCCAGAGAGACCCAGTACTTC	CASSPVGGGARETQYF
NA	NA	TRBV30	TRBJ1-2	TGTGCCTGGGGAGACAGGTTGGAGGGCTACACCTTC	CAWGDRLEGYTF
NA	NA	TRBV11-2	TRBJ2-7	TGTGCCAGCAGCTTAGTCCCGGACGGTAAAGCGAGGGAGTACTTC	CASSLVPDGKAREYF
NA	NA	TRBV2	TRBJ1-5	TGTGCCAGCAGTCCGGTAGGGGATCAGCCCCAGCATTTT	CASSPVGDQPQHF
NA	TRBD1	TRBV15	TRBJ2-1	TGTGCCACCAGCAGAAACCGGGACAGACTCAATGAGCAGTTCTTC	CATSRNRDRLNEQFF
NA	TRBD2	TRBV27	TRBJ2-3	TGTGCCAGCAGTTTATCGGAACAAGCGGGGGGGCTCACAGATACGCAGTATTTT	CASSLSEQAGGLTDTQYF
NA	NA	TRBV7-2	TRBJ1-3	TGTGCCAGCAGCTTAGATTATGGAAACACCATATATTTT	CASSLDYGNTIYF
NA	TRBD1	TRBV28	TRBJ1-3	TGTGCCAGCAGCGGACAGGGGGCCAAAGGAAACACCATATATTTT	CASSGQGAKGNTIYF
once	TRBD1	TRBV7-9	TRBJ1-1	TGTGCCAGCAGCGCAAGACAGGGAGAGGACACTGAAGCTTTCTTT	CASSARQGEDTEAFF
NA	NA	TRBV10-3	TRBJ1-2	TGTGCCATCAGTTCACTTCAGGAAAACTATGGCTACACCTTC	CAISSLQENYGYTF
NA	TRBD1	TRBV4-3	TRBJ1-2	TGCGCCAGCAGCCAAGTGTATGGGACAGGGGCTGGCTACACCTTC	CASSQVYGTGAGYTF
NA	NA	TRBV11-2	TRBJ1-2	TGTGCCAGCAGCCGCGGGGAGATCAACTATGGCTACACCTTC	CASSRGEINYGYTF
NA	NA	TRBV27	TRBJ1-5	TGTGCCAGCTCCTTCTCGGGAGGCCCATTCAATCAGCCCCAGCATTTT	CASSFSGGPFNQPQHF
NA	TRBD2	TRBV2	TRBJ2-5	TGTGCCAGCAGCCGACTAGCGGGGGGGTATCGTGAGTTTGAGACCCAGTACTTC	CASSRLAGGYREFETQYF
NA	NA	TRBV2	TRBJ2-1	TGTGCCAGCAGTGAAGAGCTTGAGCAGTTCTTC	CASSEELEQFF
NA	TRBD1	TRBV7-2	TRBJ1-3	TGTGCCAGCAGCTTAGAAGGGGGCCCTGGAAACACCATATATTTT	CASSLEGGPGNTIYF
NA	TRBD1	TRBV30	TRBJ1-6	TGTGCCTGGGCATACCGGGACAGGGGATCGAGTTCACCCCTCCACTTT	CAWAYRDRGSSSPLHF
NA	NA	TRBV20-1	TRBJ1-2	TGCAGTGCTCGACAGAACGGCTACACCTTC	CSARQNGYTF
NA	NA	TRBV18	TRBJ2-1	TGTGCCAGCTCACCCAGAGGGTCGTACAATGAGCAGTTCTTC	CASSPRGSYNEQFF
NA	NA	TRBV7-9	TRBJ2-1	TGTGCCAGCAGCTTAGCCCTGACAGGAGACAATGAGCAGTTCTTC	CASSLALTGDNEQFF
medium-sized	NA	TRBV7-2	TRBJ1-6	TGTGCCAGCAGCTTAAACAGGTCGATAAATTCACCCCTCCACTTT	CASSLNRSINSPLHF
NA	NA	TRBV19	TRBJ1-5	TGTGCCAGTAGTATGTCGTCACAGCTATATAGCAATCAGCCCCAGCATTTT	CASSMSSQLYSNQPQHF